These T cell receptor beta chains were read from a single sample in a study of human T cells and chemical hapten exposure. TCRdb reprocessed the RACE reads via MiXCR and lists one record per CDR3 protein. The data contain 300,000 to 450,000 distinct CDR3 sequences, more than 4.5% of them singletons. Sequencing was performed on whole blood, taken in connection with sensitization to the hapten diphenylcyclopropenone (DPC). Every receptor here comes from a woman aged 50 to 65 with alopecia areata. Some clones in this sample may be carry-over from other donors' samples. Each CDR3 is given with its conserved first and last residue. D genes are given only for firm matches. The size of a clone is reported for some rows only, either as once, few or many, or as a class for expanded clones.

v_call	j_call	d_call	clone_size	cdr3_nt	cdr3_aa
TRBV10-3	TRBJ2-7	TRBD2	.	TGTGCCATCAGTGAGTCAAAACTCTCTAGCGGGAGAACCCGCTACGAGCAGTACTTC	CAISESKLSSGRTRYEQYF
TRBV28	TRBJ2-1	.	few	TGTGCCAGCATCCCCGGAGGGCGGTACAATGAGCAGTTCTTC	CASIPGGRYNEQFF
TRBV5-1	TRBJ2-3	TRBD1	.	TGCGCCAGCAGCTTAGGGGACAGCTTCACAAACACAGATACGCAGTATTTT	CASSLGDSFTNTDTQYF
TRBV4-2	TRBJ2-3	TRBD2	.	TGTGCCAGCAGCCAAGCCAGCGGGGGGGATACGCAGTATTTT	CASSQASGGDTQYF
TRBV29-1	TRBJ1-2	TRBD1	.	TGCAGCTCACAGGGGGAATATGGCTACACCTTC	CSSQGEYGYTF
TRBV3-1	TRBJ2-2	.	many	TGTGCCAGCAGCCAAGATCTAGGGACTCCCGGGGAGCTGTTTTTT	CASSQDLGTPGELFF
TRBV7-9	TRBJ1-3	.	many	TGTGCCAGCAGCTTACAGGGTCTTGGAAACACCATATATTTT	CASSLQGLGNTIYF
TRBV28	TRBJ2-5	.	few	TGTGCCAGCAGTTTTATGGGGCACGAGACCCAGTACTTC	CASSFMGHETQYF
TRBV27	TRBJ1-3	.	few	TGTGCCAGCAGGCCCGGGGCCTCCGGACGGGTCCCTGGAAACACCATATATTTT	CASRPGASGRVPGNTIYF
TRBV6-1	TRBJ2-2	.	few	TGTGCCAGCATGCTTTGGGACACCGACACCGGGGAGCTGTTTTTT	CASMLWDTDTGELFF
TRBV12-5	TRBJ2-7	.	few	TGTGCTAGTGGCCTACTCCCCCCGGACCCTCCCGACGAGCAGTACTTC	CASGLLPPDPPDEQYF
TRBV5-1	TRBJ2-7	.	.	TGCGCCAGCAGCCCCGGGCGCAGGGACACCTACGAGCAGTACTTC	CASSPGRRDTYEQYF
TRBV6-5	TRBJ2-3	.	many	TGTGCCAGCAACAGTAGGGGGAGTAGGACAGATACGCAGTATTTT	CASNSRGSRTDTQYF
TRBV29-1	TRBJ2-2	.	many	TGCAGCGTATACAGGAGCAACACCGGGGAGCTGTTTTTT	CSVYRSNTGELFF